Ten or more counts support the clone carrying this T cell receptor (beta chain). The sample is drawn from a study of T-cell reconstitution after alpha-beta-depleted transplantation in children. Germline loops: CDR1 SQVTM, CDR2 ANQGSEA. V was cut by 4 bases and J by 6 bases, with 13 bases left in between. CDR3 size: 12 residues. Library preparation (for TCRbeta) was performed with unique molecular identifiers. Each CDR3 protein gets one entry after TCRdb re-called the PCR reads with MiXCR. The repertoire holds roughly 610,000 distinct CDR3 sequences, with approximately 10% as singletons. This receptor was taken from a human donor who donated a stem cell graft to a child with acute myeloid leukemia. The genes are TRBV29-1 and TRBJ2-7; no clear D. The starting material was PBMCs from the stem cell graft donor, obtained from the stem cell graft. CDR3: CSVVWSSGEQYF. For the CDR3, the DNA is TGCAGCGTTGTATGGTCGTCGGGCGAGCAGTACTTC.